This TCR beta chain stems from a study of cytomegalovirus exposure and HLA in healthy donors. General study points: Reports described diagnosis of cytomegalovirus status by the classifier as highly specific and sensitive. The authors judged a highly shared variant cluster likely a sequencing artifact. Roughly uniform depth of sequencing across donors was assumed in presence/absence analyses. TCR beta chains numbering more than 150 were designated cytomegalovirus-associated.

Trimming cost V 7 bases and J 5 bases; bases outside gene matches: 6. This CDR3 spans 14 amino acids. CDR1 and CDR2 from the germline V gene are LNHDA and SQIVND (reference sequence). PCR primers comprised 60 Vbeta and 13 Jbeta primers. Assay: immunoSEQ multiplex PCR; the TCRdb copy retains only in-frame clones and omits some. The sample consists of roughly 160,000 clones, 65% to 85% of them appearing once. A note on this clone: Its antigen is unidentified. Different DNA sequences within this sample yield the same CDR3.

The chain carries TRBV19 and TRBJ2-1, with 9 bases that match TRBD2. The sequenced sample was PBMCs. The receptor was derived from a male donor in good health and CMV-seronegative. CDR3 DNA sequence: TGTGCCAGTACTGGGCTAGCGGGAAACAATGAGCAGTTCTTC. The encoded protein is CASTGLAGNNEQFF.